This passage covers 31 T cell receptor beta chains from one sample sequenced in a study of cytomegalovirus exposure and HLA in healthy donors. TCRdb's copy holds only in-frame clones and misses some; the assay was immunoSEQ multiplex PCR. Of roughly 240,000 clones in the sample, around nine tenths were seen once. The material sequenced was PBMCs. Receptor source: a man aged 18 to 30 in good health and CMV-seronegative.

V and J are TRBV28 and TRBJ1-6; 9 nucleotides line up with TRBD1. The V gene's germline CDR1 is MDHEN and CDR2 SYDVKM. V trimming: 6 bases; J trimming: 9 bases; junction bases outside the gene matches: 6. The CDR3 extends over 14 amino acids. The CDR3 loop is CASRTDRGVSPLHF. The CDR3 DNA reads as TGTGCCAGCAGAACGGACAGGGGTGTTTCACCCCTCCACTTT.

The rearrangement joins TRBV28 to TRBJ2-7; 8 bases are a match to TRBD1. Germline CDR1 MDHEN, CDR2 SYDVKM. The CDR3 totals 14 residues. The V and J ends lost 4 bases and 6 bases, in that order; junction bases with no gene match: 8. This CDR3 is CASSSGQGPIEQYF. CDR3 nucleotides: TGTGCCAGCAGTTCCGGACAGGGCCCCATCGAGCAGTACTTC.

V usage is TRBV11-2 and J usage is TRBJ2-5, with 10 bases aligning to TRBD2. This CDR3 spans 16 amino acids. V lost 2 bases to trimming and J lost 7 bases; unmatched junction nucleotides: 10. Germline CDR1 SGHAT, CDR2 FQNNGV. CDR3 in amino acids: CASSLQRTSGGGTQYF. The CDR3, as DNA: TGTGCCAGCAGCTTACAACGGACTAGCGGAGGGGGGACCCAGTACTTC.

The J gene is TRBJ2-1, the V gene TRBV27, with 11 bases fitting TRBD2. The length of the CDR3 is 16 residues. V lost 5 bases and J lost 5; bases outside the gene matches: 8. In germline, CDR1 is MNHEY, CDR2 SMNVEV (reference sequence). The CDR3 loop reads CASSLLTSGGDNEQFF. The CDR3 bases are TGTGCCAGCAGTCTCCTAACTAGCGGGGGTGACAATGAGCAGTTCTTC.

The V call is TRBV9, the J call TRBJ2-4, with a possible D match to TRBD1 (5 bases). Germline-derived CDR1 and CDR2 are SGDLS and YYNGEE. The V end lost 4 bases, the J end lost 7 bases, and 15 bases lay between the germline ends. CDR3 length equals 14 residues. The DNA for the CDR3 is TGTGCCAGCAGCCCCATTAAAGGGGCGAACATTCAGTACTTC. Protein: CASSPIKGANIQYF.

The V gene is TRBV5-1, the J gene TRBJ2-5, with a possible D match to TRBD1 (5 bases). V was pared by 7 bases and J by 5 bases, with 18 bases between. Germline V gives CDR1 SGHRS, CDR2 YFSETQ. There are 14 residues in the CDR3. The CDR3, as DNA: TGCGCCAGCTCCCCAGGGCGCATGTTGGAGACCCAGTACTTC. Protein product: CASSPGRMLETQYF. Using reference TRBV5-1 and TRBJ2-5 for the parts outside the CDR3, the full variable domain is KAGVTQTPRYLIKTRGQQVTLSCSPISGHRSVSWYQQTPGQGLQFLFEYFSETQRNKGNFPGRFSGRQFSNSRSEMNVSTLELGDSALYLCASSPGRMLETQYFGPGTRLLVL.

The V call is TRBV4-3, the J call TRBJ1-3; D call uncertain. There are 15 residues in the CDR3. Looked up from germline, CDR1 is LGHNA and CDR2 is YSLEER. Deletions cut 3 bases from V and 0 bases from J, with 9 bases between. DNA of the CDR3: TGCGCCAGCAGCCATTTACCAGACTCTGGAAACACCATATATTTT. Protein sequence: CASSHLPDSGNTIYF.

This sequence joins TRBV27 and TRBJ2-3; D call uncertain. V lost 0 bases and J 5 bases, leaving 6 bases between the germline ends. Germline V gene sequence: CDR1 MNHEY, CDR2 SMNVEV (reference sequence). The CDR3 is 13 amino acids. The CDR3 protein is CASSLSLIDTQYF. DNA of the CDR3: TGTGCCAGCAGTTTATCACTTATAGATACGCAGTATTTT.

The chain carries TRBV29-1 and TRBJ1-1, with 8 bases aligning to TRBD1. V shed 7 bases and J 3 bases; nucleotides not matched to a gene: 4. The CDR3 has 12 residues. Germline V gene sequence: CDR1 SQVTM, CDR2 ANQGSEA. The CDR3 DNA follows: TGCAGCGGGGGACAGGCTGACACTGAAGCTTTCTTT. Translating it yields CSGGQADTEAFF.

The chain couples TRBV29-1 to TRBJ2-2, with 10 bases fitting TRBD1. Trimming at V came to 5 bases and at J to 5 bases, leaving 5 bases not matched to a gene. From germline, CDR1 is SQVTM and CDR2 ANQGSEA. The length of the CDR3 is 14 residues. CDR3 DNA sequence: TGCAGCGTTTTTAGGGACAGGGGAACCGGGGAGCTGTTTTTT. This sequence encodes CSVFRDRGTGELFF.

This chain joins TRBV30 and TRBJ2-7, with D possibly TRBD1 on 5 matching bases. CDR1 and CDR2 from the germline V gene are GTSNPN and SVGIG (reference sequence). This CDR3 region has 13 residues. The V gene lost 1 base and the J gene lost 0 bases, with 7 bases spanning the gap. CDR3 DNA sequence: TGTGCCTGGAGTGAACAGGACTCCTACGAGCAGTACTTC. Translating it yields CAWSEQDSYEQYF.

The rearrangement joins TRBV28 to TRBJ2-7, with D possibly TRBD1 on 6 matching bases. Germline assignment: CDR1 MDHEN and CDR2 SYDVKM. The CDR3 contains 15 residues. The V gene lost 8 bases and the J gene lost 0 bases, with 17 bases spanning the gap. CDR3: CASGRDLQGSYEQYF. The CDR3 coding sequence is TGTGCCAGCGGCCGAGACCTACAGGGCTCCTACGAGCAGTACTTC.

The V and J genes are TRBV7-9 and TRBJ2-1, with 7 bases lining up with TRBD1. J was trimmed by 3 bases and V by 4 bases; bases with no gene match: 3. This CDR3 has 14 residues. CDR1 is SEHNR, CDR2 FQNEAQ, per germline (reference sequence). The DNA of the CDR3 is TGTGCCAGCAGCTCCCGACAGGGCTACAATGAGCAGTTCTTC. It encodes CASSSRQGYNEQFF.

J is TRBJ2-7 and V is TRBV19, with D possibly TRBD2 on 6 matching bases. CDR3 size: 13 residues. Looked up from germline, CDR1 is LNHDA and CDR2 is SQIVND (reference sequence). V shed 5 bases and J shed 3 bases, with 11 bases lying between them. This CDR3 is CASSSVAVYEQYF. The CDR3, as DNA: TGTGCCAGTAGTTCGGTAGCGGTCTACGAGCAGTACTTC.

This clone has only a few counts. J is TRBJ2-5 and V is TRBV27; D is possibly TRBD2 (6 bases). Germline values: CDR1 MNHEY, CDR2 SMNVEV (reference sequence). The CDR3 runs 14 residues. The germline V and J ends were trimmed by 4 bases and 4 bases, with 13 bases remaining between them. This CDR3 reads CASSWRGVSETQYF. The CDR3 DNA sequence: TGTGCCAGCAGTTGGCGCGGGGTCTCAGAGACCCAGTACTTC.

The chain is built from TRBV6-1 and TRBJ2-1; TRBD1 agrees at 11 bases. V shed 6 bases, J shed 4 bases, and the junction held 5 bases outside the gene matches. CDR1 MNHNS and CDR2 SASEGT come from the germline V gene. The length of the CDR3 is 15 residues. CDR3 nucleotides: TGTGCCAGCAGCCGGGACAGGGGGTCATACAATGAGCAGTTCTTC. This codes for CASSRDRGSYNEQFF.

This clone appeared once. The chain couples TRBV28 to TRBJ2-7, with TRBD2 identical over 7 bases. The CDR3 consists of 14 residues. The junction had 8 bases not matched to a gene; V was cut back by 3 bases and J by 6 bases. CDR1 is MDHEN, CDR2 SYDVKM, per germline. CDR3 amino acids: CASSFISASGEQYF. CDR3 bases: TGTGCCAGCAGTTTCATATCGGCTAGCGGCGAGCAGTACTTC.

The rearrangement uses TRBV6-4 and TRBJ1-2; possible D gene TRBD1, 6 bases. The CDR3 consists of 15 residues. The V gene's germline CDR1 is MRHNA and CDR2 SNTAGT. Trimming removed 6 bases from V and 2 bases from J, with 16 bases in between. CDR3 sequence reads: CASSPGGRGNYGYTF. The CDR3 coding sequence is TGTGCCAGCAGCCCGGGGGGGCGAGGGAACTATGGCTACACCTTC.

This CDR3 is CASSVQGSGNTIYF. Here the CDR3 DNA reads TGCGCCAGCAGCGTTCAGGGTTCCGGAAACACCATATATTTT. The chain has TRBV5-1 and TRBJ1-3; maybe TRBD1 (5 bases). The CDR3 runs to 14 residues. Looked up from germline, CDR1 is SGHRS and CDR2 is YFSETQ. The V and J ends lost 4 bases and 4 bases respectively, with 12 bases between them. Filled out from reference TRBV5-1 and TRBJ1-3, the complete variable domain reads KAGVTQTPRYLIKTRGQQVTLSCSPISGHRSVSWYQQTPGQGLQFLFEYFSETQRNKGNFPGRFSGRQFSNSRSEMNVSTLELGDSALYLCASSVQGSGNTIYFGEGSWLTVV.

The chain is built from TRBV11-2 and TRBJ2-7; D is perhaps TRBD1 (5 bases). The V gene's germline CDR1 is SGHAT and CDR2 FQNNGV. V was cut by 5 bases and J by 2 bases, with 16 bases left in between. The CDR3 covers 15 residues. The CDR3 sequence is CASSPAGMGTYEQYF. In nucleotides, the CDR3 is TGTGCCAGCAGCCCAGCAGGGATGGGGACCTACGAGCAGTACTTC.

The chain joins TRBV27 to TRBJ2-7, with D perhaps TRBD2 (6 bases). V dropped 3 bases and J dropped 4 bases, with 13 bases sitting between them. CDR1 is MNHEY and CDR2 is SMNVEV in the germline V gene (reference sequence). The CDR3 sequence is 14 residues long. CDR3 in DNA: TGTGCCAGCAGTTTGGGAGGACCCGAATACGAGCAGTACTTC. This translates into CASSLGGPEYEQYF.

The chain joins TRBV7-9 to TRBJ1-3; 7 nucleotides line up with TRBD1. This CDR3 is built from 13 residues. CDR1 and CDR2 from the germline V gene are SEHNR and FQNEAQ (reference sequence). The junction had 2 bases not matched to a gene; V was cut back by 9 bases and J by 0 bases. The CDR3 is CASDRDSGNTIYF. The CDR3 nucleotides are TGTGCCAGTGACAGGGACTCTGGAAACACCATATATTTT. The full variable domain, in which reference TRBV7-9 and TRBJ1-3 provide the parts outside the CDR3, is DTGVSQNPRHKITKRGQNVTFRCDPISEHNRLYWYRQTLGQGPEFLTYFQNEAQLEKSRLLSDRFSAERPKGSFSTLEIQRTEQGDSAMYLCASDRDSGNTIYFGEGSWLTVV.

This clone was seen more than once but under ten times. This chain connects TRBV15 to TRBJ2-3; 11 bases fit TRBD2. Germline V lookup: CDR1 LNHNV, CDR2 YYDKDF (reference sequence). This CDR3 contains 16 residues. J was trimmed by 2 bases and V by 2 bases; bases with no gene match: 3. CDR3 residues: CATSRRLAGPTDTQYF. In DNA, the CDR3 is TGTGCCACCAGCAGAAGACTAGCGGGACCCACAGATACGCAGTATTTT.

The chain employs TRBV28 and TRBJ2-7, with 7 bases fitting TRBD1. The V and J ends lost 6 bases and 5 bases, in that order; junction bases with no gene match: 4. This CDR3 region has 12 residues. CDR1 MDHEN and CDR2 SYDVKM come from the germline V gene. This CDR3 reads CASSDRVDEQYF. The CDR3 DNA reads TGTGCCAGCAGCGACAGGGTAGACGAGCAGTACTTC.

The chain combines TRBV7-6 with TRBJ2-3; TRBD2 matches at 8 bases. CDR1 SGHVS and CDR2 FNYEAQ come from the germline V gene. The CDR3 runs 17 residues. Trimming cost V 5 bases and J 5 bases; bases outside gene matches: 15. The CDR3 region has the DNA TGTGCCAGCAGCAGACGCCTTGCCGGGGGGGCGGGAGATACGCAGTATTTT. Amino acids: CASSRRLAGGAGDTQYF. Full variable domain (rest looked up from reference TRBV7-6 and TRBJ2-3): GAGVSQSPRYKVTKRGQDVALRCDPISGHVSLYWYRQALGQGPEFLTYFNYEAQQDKSGLPNDRFSAERPEGSISTLTIQRTEQRDSAMYRCASSRRLAGGAGDTQYFGPGTRLTVL.

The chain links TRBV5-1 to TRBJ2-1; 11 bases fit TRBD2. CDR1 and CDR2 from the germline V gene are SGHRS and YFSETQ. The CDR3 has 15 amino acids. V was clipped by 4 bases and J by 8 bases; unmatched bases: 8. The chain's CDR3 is CASSQSSGRYDEQFF. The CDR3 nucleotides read TGCGCCAGCAGCCAGTCTAGCGGGAGGTACGATGAGCAGTTCTTC.

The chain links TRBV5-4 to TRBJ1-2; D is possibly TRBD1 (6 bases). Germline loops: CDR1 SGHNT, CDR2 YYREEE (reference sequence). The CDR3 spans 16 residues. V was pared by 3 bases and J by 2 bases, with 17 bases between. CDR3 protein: CASSWGGTNPNYGYTF. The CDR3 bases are TGTGCCAGCAGCTGGGGGGGCACCAACCCCAACTATGGCTACACCTTC.

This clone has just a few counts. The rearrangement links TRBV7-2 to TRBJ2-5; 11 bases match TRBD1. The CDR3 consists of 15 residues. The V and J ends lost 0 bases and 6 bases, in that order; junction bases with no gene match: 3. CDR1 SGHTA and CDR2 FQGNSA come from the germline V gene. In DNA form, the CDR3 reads TGTGCCAGCAGCTTAGCGGGACAGGGGGGGCAGACCCAGTACTTC. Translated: CASSLAGQGGQTQYF.

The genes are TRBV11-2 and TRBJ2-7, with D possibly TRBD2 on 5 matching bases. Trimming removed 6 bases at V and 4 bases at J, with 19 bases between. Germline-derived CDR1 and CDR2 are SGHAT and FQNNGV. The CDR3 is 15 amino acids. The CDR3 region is CASRPGVGVLYEQYF. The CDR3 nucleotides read TGTGCCAGCAGACCTGGGGTCGGGGTTCTGTACGAGCAGTACTTC. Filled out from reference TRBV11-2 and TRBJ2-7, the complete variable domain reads EAGVAQSPRYKIIEKRQSVAFWCNPISGHATLYWYQQILGQGPKLLIQFQNNGVVDDSQLPKDRFSAERLKGVDSTLKIQPAKLEDSAVYLCASRPGVGVLYEQYFGPGTRLTVT.

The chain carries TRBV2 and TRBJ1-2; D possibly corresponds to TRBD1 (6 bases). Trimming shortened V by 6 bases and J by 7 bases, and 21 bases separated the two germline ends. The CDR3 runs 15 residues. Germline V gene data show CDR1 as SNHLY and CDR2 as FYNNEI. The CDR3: CASSLKTGTLVGYTF. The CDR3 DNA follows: TGTGCCAGCAGCCTTAAAACCGGGACACTCGTTGGCTACACCTTC.

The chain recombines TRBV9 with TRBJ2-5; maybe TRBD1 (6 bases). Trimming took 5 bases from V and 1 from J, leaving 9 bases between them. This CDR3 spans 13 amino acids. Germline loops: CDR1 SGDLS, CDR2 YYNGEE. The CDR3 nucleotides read TGTGCCAGCAGTACAGGGCCCCAAGAGACCCAGTACTTC. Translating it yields CASSTGPQETQYF.